A selection of T cell receptor beta chains follows, all from one sample in a study of radiation and T cells in renal cell carcinoma. Assay: immunoSEQ multiplex PCR; the TCRdb copy retains only in-frame clones and omits some. The sample has 150,000 or so clones, about 87% seen once. The sequenced sample was blood, obtained from a patient whose treatment included radiotherapy and nephrectomy. Receptor source: a woman between 70 and 85 years old with renal cell carcinoma. Each CDR3 is given with its conserved first and last residue. Each record gives: J gene, V gene, D gene, CDR3 length, clone size, CDR3 protein, CDR3 DNA. A D gene is named only where the DNA matches it firmly. A row's size may be missing; if present it is once, few, many or a size class.

j_call: TRBJ2-7; v_call: TRBV5-1; d_call: .; cdr3_length: 14; clone_size: .; cdr3_aa: CASSPGTSTREQYF; cdr3_nt: TGCGCCAGCAGCCCCGGGACATCTACAAGGGAGCAGTACTTC
j_call: TRBJ2-7; v_call: TRBV7-2; d_call: TRBD2; cdr3_length: 11; clone_size: .; cdr3_aa: CASTSGGEQYF; cdr3_nt: TGTGCCAGCACTTCGGGGGGCGAGCAGTACTTC
j_call: TRBJ2-5; v_call: TRBV9; d_call: TRBD2; cdr3_length: 15; clone_size: .; cdr3_aa: CASSVASGGPKTQYF; cdr3_nt: TGTGCCAGCAGCGTAGCGAGCGGGGGGCCCAAGACCCAGTACTTC
j_call: TRBJ2-3; v_call: TRBV5-1; d_call: TRBD2; cdr3_length: 16; clone_size: .; cdr3_aa: CASSLAGGLATDTQYF; cdr3_nt: TGCGCCAGCAGCTTGGCCGGAGGACTAGCGACAGATACGCAGTATTTT
j_call: TRBJ1-4; v_call: TRBV30; d_call: .; cdr3_length: 11; clone_size: once; cdr3_aa: CAWGREGKLFF; cdr3_nt: TGTGCCTGGGGGAGGGAGGGAAAACTGTTTTTT
j_call: TRBJ1-1; v_call: TRBV19; d_call: .; cdr3_length: 15; clone_size: once; cdr3_aa: CASSIGWDGNTEAFF; cdr3_nt: TGTGCCAGTAGTATAGGATGGGACGGCAACACTGAAGCTTTCTTT
j_call: TRBJ2-2; v_call: TRBV15; d_call: TRBD1; cdr3_length: 14; clone_size: .; cdr3_aa: CATSTGGFTGELFF; cdr3_nt: TGTGCCACCAGCACAGGGGGTTTCACCGGGGAGCTGTTTTTT
j_call: TRBJ1-1; v_call: TRBV2; d_call: .; cdr3_length: 13; clone_size: few; cdr3_aa: CASSEDLDTEAFF; cdr3_nt: TGTGCCAGCAGTGAGGACCTGGACACTGAAGCTTTCTTT
j_call: TRBJ2-2; v_call: TRBV5-4; d_call: TRBD2; cdr3_length: 17; clone_size: .; cdr3_aa: CASSLPGTSVWTGELFF; cdr3_nt: TGTGCCAGCAGCCTGCCGGGGACTAGCGTATGGACCGGGGAGCTGTTTTTT
j_call: TRBJ2-7; v_call: TRBV5-1; d_call: .; cdr3_length: 13; clone_size: .; cdr3_aa: CASSPAGPYEQYF; cdr3_nt: TGCGCCAGCAGCCCTGCCGGACCCTACGAGCAGTACTTC
j_call: TRBJ1-1; v_call: TRBV6-1; d_call: .; cdr3_length: 14; clone_size: .; cdr3_aa: CASSAVGGNTEAFF; cdr3_nt: TGTGCCAGCAGTGCGGTGGGAGGGAACACTGAAGCTTTCTTT
j_call: TRBJ2-7; v_call: TRBV19; d_call: .; cdr3_length: 12; clone_size: .; cdr3_aa: CASSIAGDEQYF; cdr3_nt: TGTGCCAGTAGTATAGCAGGAGACGAGCAGTACTTC
j_call: TRBJ1-2; v_call: TRBV5-1; d_call: .; cdr3_length: 15; clone_size: .; cdr3_aa: CASSASLGGSYGYTF; cdr3_nt: TGCGCCAGCAGCGCGTCCCTCGGGGGGAGCTATGGCTACACCTTC
j_call: TRBJ1-5; v_call: TRBV5-8; d_call: .; cdr3_length: 14; clone_size: .; cdr3_aa: CASSRGRSNQPQHF; cdr3_nt: TGTGCCAGCAGCCGTGGACGGTCCAATCAGCCCCAGCATTTT
j_call: TRBJ2-2; v_call: TRBV6-1; d_call: TRBD1; cdr3_length: 15; clone_size: .; cdr3_aa: CASRGQGAATGELFF; cdr3_nt: TGTGCCAGCAGAGGACAGGGGGCGGCCACCGGGGAGCTGTTTTTT
j_call: TRBJ1-5; v_call: TRBV21-1; d_call: .; cdr3_length: 19; clone_size: once; cdr3_aa: CASSPSRGTGEYSNQPQHF; cdr3_nt: TGTGCCAGCAGCCCTTCGCGGGGGACAGGAGAATATAGCAATCAGCCCCAGCATTTT
j_call: TRBJ1-6; v_call: TRBV19; d_call: TRBD1; cdr3_length: 15; clone_size: .; cdr3_aa: CASSRVRQGDSPLHF; cdr3_nt: TGTGCCAGTAGTCGGGTCAGGCAGGGGGATTCACCCCTCCACTTT
j_call: TRBJ2-1; v_call: TRBV5-4; d_call: .; cdr3_length: 14; clone_size: few; cdr3_aa: CASSHPDYHNEQFF; cdr3_nt: TGTGCCAGCAGCCACCCGGACTACCACAATGAGCAGTTCTTC
j_call: TRBJ2-1; v_call: TRBV7-8; d_call: TRBD1; cdr3_length: 15; clone_size: .; cdr3_aa: CASSLGGQGYNEQFF; cdr3_nt: TGTGCCAGCAGCTTAGGAGGACAGGGCTACAATGAGCAGTTCTTC
j_call: TRBJ1-6; v_call: TRBV19; d_call: .; cdr3_length: 14; clone_size: .; cdr3_aa: CASTSGASNSPLHF; cdr3_nt: TGTGCCAGTACTTCAGGGGCGAGTAATTCACCCCTCCACTTT
j_call: TRBJ2-5; v_call: TRBV7-9; d_call: .; cdr3_length: 19; clone_size: few; cdr3_aa: CASSLVSQRDWGAQETQYF; cdr3_nt: TGTGCCAGCAGCTTAGTGTCTCAGAGAGACTGGGGGGCTCAAGAGACCCAGTACTTC
j_call: TRBJ2-3; v_call: TRBV5-1; d_call: .; cdr3_length: 16; clone_size: once; cdr3_aa: CASSHPGSRRTDTQYF; cdr3_nt: TGCGCCAGCAGCCATCCGGGCAGCCGGCGCACAGATACGCAGTATTTT
j_call: TRBJ1-5; v_call: TRBV5-8; d_call: .; cdr3_length: 15; clone_size: .; cdr3_aa: CASSLEVASNQPQHF; cdr3_nt: TGTGCCAGCAGCTTGGAGGTAGCTAGCAATCAGCCCCAGCATTTT
j_call: TRBJ2-1; v_call: TRBV5-4; d_call: TRBD2; cdr3_length: 13; clone_size: .; cdr3_aa: CASRERGVDEQFF; cdr3_nt: TGTGCCAGCAGGGAGCGGGGCGTCGATGAGCAGTTCTTC
j_call: TRBJ1-1; v_call: TRBV30; d_call: .; cdr3_length: 13; clone_size: .; cdr3_aa: CAWNTGFGTEAFF; cdr3_nt: TGTGCCTGGAATACAGGGTTTGGGACTGAAGCTTTCTTT
j_call: TRBJ2-5; v_call: TRBV25-1; d_call: .; cdr3_length: 11; clone_size: .; cdr3_aa: CASSEGETQYF; cdr3_nt: TGTGCCAGCAGTGAAGGAGAGACCCAGTACTTC
j_call: TRBJ1-3; v_call: TRBV5-1; d_call: TRBD1; cdr3_length: 17; clone_size: .; cdr3_aa: CASSLRPGQGTGNTIYF; cdr3_nt: TGCGCCAGCAGCTTGAGGCCCGGACAGGGTACAGGAAACACCATATATTTT
j_call: TRBJ2-1; v_call: TRBV29-1; d_call: .; cdr3_length: 18; clone_size: once; cdr3_aa: CSVDRPGITLGLYNEQFF; cdr3_nt: TGCAGCGTTGACCGCCCTGGGATCACCCTAGGCCTCTACAATGAGCAGTTCTTC
j_call: TRBJ2-1; v_call: TRBV7-9; d_call: .; cdr3_length: 15; clone_size: .; cdr3_aa: CASSFRGLAYNEQFF; cdr3_nt: TGTGCCAGCAGCTTTCGGGGGCTAGCCTACAATGAGCAGTTCTTC
j_call: TRBJ2-4; v_call: TRBV28; d_call: .; cdr3_length: 18; clone_size: .; cdr3_aa: CASSFLGLSILGKNIQYF; cdr3_nt: TGTGCCAGCAGTTTCCTAGGACTGTCAATATTGGGCAAAAACATTCAGTACTTC
j_call: TRBJ2-1; v_call: TRBV7-9; d_call: .; cdr3_length: 14; clone_size: .; cdr3_aa: CASSGDQGYNEQFF; cdr3_nt: TGTGCCAGCAGCGGAGACCAGGGATACAATGAGCAGTTCTTC
j_call: TRBJ1-3; v_call: TRBV4-2; d_call: .; cdr3_length: 13; clone_size: .; cdr3_aa: CASSQRQGNTIYF; cdr3_nt: TGTGCCAGCAGCCAAAGACAGGGAAACACCATATATTTT
j_call: TRBJ2-7; v_call: TRBV5-1; d_call: .; cdr3_length: 13; clone_size: .; cdr3_aa: CASSLEGSYEQYF; cdr3_nt: TGCGCCAGCAGCTTGGAGGGCTCCTACGAGCAGTACTTC
j_call: TRBJ2-2; v_call: TRBV4-3; d_call: .; cdr3_length: 15; clone_size: .; cdr3_aa: CASSQGARGPGELFF; cdr3_nt: TGCGCCAGCAGCCAAGGAGCCAGGGGCCCCGGGGAGCTGTTTTTT
j_call: TRBJ1-4; v_call: TRBV6-1; d_call: .; cdr3_length: 18; clone_size: .; cdr3_aa: CASSGRAPGLATNEKLFF; cdr3_nt: TGTGCCAGCAGTGGTAGGGCCCCCGGGCTTGCAACTAATGAAAAACTGTTTTTT
j_call: TRBJ1-1; v_call: TRBV19; d_call: TRBD1; cdr3_length: 16; clone_size: .; cdr3_aa: CASSPRQGAQDTEAFF; cdr3_nt: TGTGCCAGTAGTCCGAGACAGGGGGCGCAGGACACTGAAGCTTTCTTT
j_call: TRBJ2-7; v_call: TRBV5-1; d_call: .; cdr3_length: 12; clone_size: .; cdr3_aa: CASSLEAAEQYF; cdr3_nt: TGCGCCAGCAGCTTGGAAGCGGCCGAGCAGTACTTC
j_call: TRBJ2-3; v_call: TRBV6-1; d_call: .; cdr3_length: 13; clone_size: .; cdr3_aa: CASSEGSTSTQYF; cdr3_nt: TGTGCCAGCAGTGAAGGTTCTACCAGTACGCAGTATTTT
j_call: TRBJ1-2; v_call: TRBV30; d_call: TRBD1; cdr3_length: 14; clone_size: .; cdr3_aa: CAWSARLGTDGYTF; cdr3_nt: TGTGCCTGGAGTGCTCGACTTGGGACAGATGGCTACACCTTC
j_call: TRBJ2-2; v_call: TRBV11-3; d_call: TRBD1; cdr3_length: 16; clone_size: .; cdr3_aa: CASSPPDRGHTGELFF; cdr3_nt: TGTGCCAGCAGCCCCCCCGACAGGGGACACACCGGGGAGCTGTTTTTT
j_call: TRBJ1-1; v_call: TRBV6-1; d_call: .; cdr3_length: 14; clone_size: .; cdr3_aa: CASKDAARGTEAFF; cdr3_nt: TGTGCCAGCAAAGACGCAGCGAGGGGCACTGAAGCTTTCTTT
j_call: TRBJ1-2; v_call: TRBV7-2; d_call: .; cdr3_length: 14; clone_size: .; cdr3_aa: CASSLDRVLYGYTF; cdr3_nt: TGTGCCAGCAGCTTAGATCGGGTCCTATATGGCTACACCTTC
j_call: TRBJ1-3; v_call: TRBV7-6; d_call: .; cdr3_length: 16; clone_size: .; cdr3_aa: CASSLAGSSSGNTIYF; cdr3_nt: TGTGCCAGCAGCTTAGCTGGCAGTAGCTCTGGAAACACCATATATTTT
j_call: TRBJ2-2; v_call: TRBV5-1; d_call: TRBD1; cdr3_length: 14; clone_size: .; cdr3_aa: CASSQQQGPGELFF; cdr3_nt: TGCGCCAGCAGCCAACAACAGGGGCCCGGGGAGCTGTTTTTT
j_call: TRBJ2-7; v_call: TRBV7-2; d_call: TRBD1; cdr3_length: 14; clone_size: .; cdr3_aa: CASSLGQGLYEQYF; cdr3_nt: TGTGCCAGCAGCTTGGGACAGGGGCTTTACGAGCAGTACTTC
j_call: TRBJ2-7; v_call: TRBV4-3; d_call: TRBD1; cdr3_length: 15; clone_size: once; cdr3_aa: CASSQETGIDYEQYF; cdr3_nt: TGCGCCAGCAGCCAAGAGACAGGGATAGACTACGAGCAGTACTTC
j_call: TRBJ1-6; v_call: TRBV30; d_call: .; cdr3_length: 14; clone_size: .; cdr3_aa: CAWSVTQGSSPLHF; cdr3_nt: TGTGCCTGGAGTGTGACGCAGGGTAGTTCACCCCTCCACTTT